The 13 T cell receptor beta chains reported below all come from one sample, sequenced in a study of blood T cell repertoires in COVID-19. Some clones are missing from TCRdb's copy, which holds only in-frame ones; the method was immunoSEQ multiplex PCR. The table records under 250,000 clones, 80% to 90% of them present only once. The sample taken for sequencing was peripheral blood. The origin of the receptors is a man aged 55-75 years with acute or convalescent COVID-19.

CDR3 in amino acids: CASSGGRNNSPLHF. As DNA, the CDR3 is TGTGCCAGCAGTGGGGGGAGGAATAATTCACCCCTCCACTTT. The rearrangement joins TRBV2 to TRBJ1-6, with D possibly being TRBD1 (5 bases). The length of the CDR3 is 14 residues. V dropped 4 bases and J dropped 5 bases, with 9 bases sitting between them. Looked up from germline, CDR1 is SNHLY and CDR2 is FYNNEI. Filled out from reference TRBV2 and TRBJ1-6, the complete variable domain reads EPEVTQTPSHQVTQMGQEVILRCVPISNHLYFYWYRQILGQKVEFLVSFYNNEISEKSEIFDDQFSVERPDGSNFTLKIRSTKLEDSAMYFCASSGGRNNSPLHFGNGTRLTVT.

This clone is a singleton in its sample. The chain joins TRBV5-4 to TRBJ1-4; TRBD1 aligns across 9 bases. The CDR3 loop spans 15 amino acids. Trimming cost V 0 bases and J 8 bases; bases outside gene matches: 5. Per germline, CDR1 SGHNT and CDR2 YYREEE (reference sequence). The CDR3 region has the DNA TGTGCCAGCAGCTTGGAGGGACAGGGACGGGAAAAACTGTTTTTT. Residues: CASSLEGQGREKLFF.

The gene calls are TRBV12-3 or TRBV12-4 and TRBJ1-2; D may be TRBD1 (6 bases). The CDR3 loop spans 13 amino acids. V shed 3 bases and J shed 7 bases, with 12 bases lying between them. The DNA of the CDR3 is TGTGCCAGCAGTTTCCGGGGGGCGCTTGGCTACACCTTC. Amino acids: CASSFRGALGYTF.

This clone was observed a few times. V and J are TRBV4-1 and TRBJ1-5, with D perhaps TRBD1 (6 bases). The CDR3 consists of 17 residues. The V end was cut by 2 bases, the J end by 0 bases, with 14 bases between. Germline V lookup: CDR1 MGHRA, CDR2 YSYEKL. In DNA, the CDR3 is TGCGCCAGCAGCCAACGGGATTACAGGGATAGCAATCAGCCCCAGCATTTT. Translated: CASSQRDYRDSNQPQHF.

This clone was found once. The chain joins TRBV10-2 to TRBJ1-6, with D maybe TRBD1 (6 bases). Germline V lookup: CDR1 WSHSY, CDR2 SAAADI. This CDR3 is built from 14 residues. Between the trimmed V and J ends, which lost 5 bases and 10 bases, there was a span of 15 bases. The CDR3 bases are TGCGCCAGCAGTATGGGGGGGGCAGGGTCACCCCTCCACTTT. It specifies CASSMGGAGSPLHF.

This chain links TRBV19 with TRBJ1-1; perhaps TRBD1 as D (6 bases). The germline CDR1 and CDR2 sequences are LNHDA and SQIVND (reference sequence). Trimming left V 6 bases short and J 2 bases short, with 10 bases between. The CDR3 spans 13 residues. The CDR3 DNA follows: TGTGCCAGTAGGGGGGGGCTAAACACTGAAGCTTTCTTT. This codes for CASRGGLNTEAFF.

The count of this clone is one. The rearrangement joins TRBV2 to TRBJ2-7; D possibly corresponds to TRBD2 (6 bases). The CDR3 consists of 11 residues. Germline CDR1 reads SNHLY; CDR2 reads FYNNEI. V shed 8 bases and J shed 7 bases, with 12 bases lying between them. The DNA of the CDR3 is TGTGCCAGCGCCAAGGGGACTGAGCAGTACTTC. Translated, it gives CASAKGTEQYF.

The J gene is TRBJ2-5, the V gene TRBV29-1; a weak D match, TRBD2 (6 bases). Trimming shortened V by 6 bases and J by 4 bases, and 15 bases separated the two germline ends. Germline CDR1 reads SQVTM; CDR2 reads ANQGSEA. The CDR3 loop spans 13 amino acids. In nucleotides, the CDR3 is TGCAGCGTCCCGGGGACCGGGGGAGAGACCCAGTACTTC. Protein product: CSVPGTGGETQYF.

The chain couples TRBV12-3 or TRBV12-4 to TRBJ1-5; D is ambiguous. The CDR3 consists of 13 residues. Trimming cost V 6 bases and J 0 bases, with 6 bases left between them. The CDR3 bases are TGTGCCAGCAGCCTCTTTAGCAATCAGCCCCAGCATTTT. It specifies CASSLFSNQPQHF.

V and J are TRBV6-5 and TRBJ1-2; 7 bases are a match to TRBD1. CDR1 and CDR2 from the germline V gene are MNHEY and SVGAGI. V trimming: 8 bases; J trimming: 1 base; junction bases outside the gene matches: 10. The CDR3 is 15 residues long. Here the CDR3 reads CASRHTGALNYGYTF. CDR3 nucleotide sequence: TGTGCCAGCCGGCATACAGGGGCCCTTAACTATGGCTACACCTTC.

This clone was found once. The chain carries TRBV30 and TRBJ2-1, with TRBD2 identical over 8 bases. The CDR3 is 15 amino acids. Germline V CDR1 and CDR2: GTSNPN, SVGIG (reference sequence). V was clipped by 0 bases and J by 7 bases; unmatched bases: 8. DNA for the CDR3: TGTGCCTGGAGTGTACTTGCGGGAGGAGGGAATGAGCAGTTCTTC. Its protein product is CAWSVLAGGGNEQFF.

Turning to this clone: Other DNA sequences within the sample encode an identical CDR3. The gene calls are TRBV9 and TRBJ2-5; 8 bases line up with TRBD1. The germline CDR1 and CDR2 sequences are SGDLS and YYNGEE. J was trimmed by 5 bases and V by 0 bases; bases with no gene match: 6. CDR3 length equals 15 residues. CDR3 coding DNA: TGTGCCAGCAGCGTAGCTCAGGGGGCACAGGAGACCCAGTACTTC. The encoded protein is CASSVAQGAQETQYF.

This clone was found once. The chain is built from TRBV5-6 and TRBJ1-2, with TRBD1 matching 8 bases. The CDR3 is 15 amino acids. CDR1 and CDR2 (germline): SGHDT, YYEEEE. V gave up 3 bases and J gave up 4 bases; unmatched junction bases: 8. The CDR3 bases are TGTGCCAGCAGCTCTTGGACAGGGAGGTTCTATGGCTACACCTTC. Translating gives CASSSWTGRFYGYTF.